These 16 T cell receptor beta chains share one sample of origin, sequenced in a study of cytomegalovirus exposure and HLA in healthy donors (dated by TCRdb to about 2017). Libraries were made using the immunoSEQ multiplex PCR assay. For the multiplex PCR, a mixture combining 60 forward primers for TCR Vbeta segments and 13 reverse primers for TCR Jbeta segments was used. The source is immuneACCESS, and TCRdb retained only in-frame sequences with V and J called. Part of the clones is not carried over; for the studies checked, unresolved V genes explain less than half of this, and the remainder is unexplained. The sample records about 120,000 clones, about 79% of which are singletons. Over 2.5% of the sample is taken by the ten largest. The sequenced sample consisted of PBMCs. These TCRs come from a woman in her forties or fifties in good health and CMV-seronegative.

The chain joins TRBV19 to TRBJ1-4; D unresolved. Germline V gene data show CDR1 as LNHDA and CDR2 as SQIVND (reference sequence). The CDR3 spans 14 residues. V lost 5 bases, J lost 0 bases, and 7 bases lay in between. The CDR3 loop is CASSRLATNEKLFF. CDR3 sequence (DNA): TGTGCCAGTAGTCGACTTGCAACTAATGAAAAACTGTTTTTT.

Concerning this clone: A read error may produce the germline difference seen at one junction end. The chain uses TRBV7-7 and TRBJ2-5, with 7 bases fitting TRBD1. The germline gives CDR1 SSHAT, CDR2 FNYEAQ (reference sequence). This CDR3 is built from 16 residues. This chain's CDR3 is CASSSTMTGLLETQYF. Here the CDR3 DNA reads TGTGCTAGCAGCTCTACAATGACAGGGTTACTAGAGACCCAGTACTTC.

The genes are TRBV7-2 and TRBJ2-3, with 9 bases fitting TRBD2. Germline CDR1 and CDR2: SGHTA and FQGNSA. The junction had 7 bases not matched to a gene; V was cut back by 6 bases and J by 0 bases. This CDR3 is built from 16 residues. As DNA, the CDR3 is TGTGCCAGCAGTCAAGCGGGAGGAGCTAGCACAGATACGCAGTATTTT. Its protein is CASSQAGGASTDTQYF.

This chain uses TRBV5-1 with TRBJ1-6, with 10 bases lining up with TRBD1. This CDR3 is built from 14 residues. V lost 5 bases to trimming and J lost 5 bases; unmatched junction nucleotides: 1. Germline CDR1 and CDR2: SGHRS and YFSETQ. The CDR3 region is CASRGTGDNSPLHF. Written as DNA, the CDR3 is TGCGCCAGCAGGGGGACAGGGGATAATTCACCCCTCCACTTT.

The genes are TRBV28 and TRBJ1-1, with 8 bases lining up with TRBD1. The CDR3 contains 15 residues. CDR1 is MDHEN and CDR2 is SYDVKM in the germline V gene. V was pared by 5 bases and J by 4 bases, with 9 bases of the junction left unmatched. The CDR3 protein is CASSPGTGLLTEAFF. The CDR3 DNA is TGTGCCAGCAGTCCTGGGACAGGCCTTCTCACTGAAGCTTTCTTT. Full variable domain (outside the CDR3, taken from reference TRBV28 and TRBJ1-1): DVKVTQSSRYLVKRTGEKVFLECVQDMDHENMFWYRQDPGLGLRLIYFSYDVKMKEKGDIPEGYSVSREKKERFSLILESASTNQTSMYLCASSPGTGLLTEAFFGQGTRLTVV.

The chain has TRBV7-6 and TRBJ1-2; 11 bases are a match to TRBD1. Germline lookup yields CDR1 SGHVS and CDR2 FNYEAQ. V was pared by 5 bases and J by 7 bases, with 6 bases of the junction left unmatched. The length of the CDR3 is 14 residues. CDR3 DNA sequence: TGTGCCAGCAGCGCGGACAGGGGGCAAGGTGGCTACACCTTC. It encodes CASSADRGQGGYTF.

V and J are TRBV27 and TRBJ2-7; TRBD1 aligns across 12 bases. The junction had 8 bases not matched to a gene; V was cut back by 1 base and J by 4 bases. Germline CDR1 is MNHEY and CDR2 is SMNVEV (reference sequence). The CDR3 contains 17 residues. CDR3 amino acids: CASSLYFRDRGLYEQYF. CDR3 coding DNA: TGTGCCAGCAGTTTATACTTCCGGGACAGGGGGCTGTACGAGCAGTACTTC.

CDR3 protein: CASGRQGALGYEQYF. The CDR3 nucleotides are TGTGCCAGTGGGCGACAGGGGGCGTTGGGCTACGAGCAGTACTTC. The chain couples TRBV6-5 to TRBJ2-7; 10 nucleotides line up with TRBD1. This CDR3 is built from 15 residues. The J segment lost 3 bases and the V segment lost 9 bases, leaving 11 bases of the junction unmatched. The germline gives CDR1 MNHEY, CDR2 SVGAGI.

The rearrangement links TRBV7-8 to TRBJ2-7, with no clear D. CDR1 is SGHVS and CDR2 is FQNEAQ in the germline V gene. The V gene lost 4 bases and the J gene lost 5 bases, with 6 bases spanning the gap. This CDR3 spans 11 amino acids. As DNA, the CDR3 is TGTGCCAGCAGCTCGCCTAACGAGCAGTACTTC. Amino acids: CASSSPNEQYF.

The rearrangement links TRBV6-6 to TRBJ1-5, with 7 bases fitting TRBD1. V shed 6 bases, J shed 0 bases, and the junction held 5 bases outside the gene matches. The length of the CDR3 is 15 residues. The germline gives CDR1 MNHNY, CDR2 SVGAGI (reference sequence). The CDR3 protein is CASRPGTASNQPQHF. The CDR3 nucleotides read TGTGCCAGCAGACCCGGGACAGCTAGCAATCAGCCCCAGCATTTT.

The chain employs TRBV6-5 and TRBJ2-1, with a possible D match to TRBD1 (5 bases). Germline assignment: CDR1 MNHEY and CDR2 SVGAGI. Trimming left V 9 bases short and J 2 bases short, with 11 bases between. The CDR3 has 13 residues. CDR3 loop: CASSDTTYNEQFF. As DNA, the CDR3 is TGTGCCAGTTCGGACACAACCTACAATGAGCAGTTCTTC.

The count of this clone is one. The gene calls are TRBV30 and TRBJ2-1, with D perhaps matching TRBD1 (6 bases). With 5 bases removed from V and 3 bases from J, the gap between germline ends came to 23 bases. CDR1 and CDR2 (germline): GTSNPN, SVGIG (reference sequence). The CDR3 is 17 residues long. CDR3 protein: CAWDRPDDRSFYNEQFF. The CDR3 bases are TGTGCCTGGGATAGACCCGACGACAGGTCCTTCTACAATGAGCAGTTCTTC.

The V gene is TRBV6-8, the J gene TRBJ2-3; 8 nucleotides align to TRBD2. The ends lost 3 bases at V and 5 bases at J; junction bases unmatched: 4. In germline, CDR1 is MNHGY, CDR2 SAAAGT. The CDR3 sequence is 14 residues long. CDR3 in DNA: TGTGCCAGCAGTTATGCGGGAGGTGTAGATACGCAGTATTTT. It is translated as CASSYAGGVDTQYF.

V and J are TRBV2 and TRBJ2-5, with D perhaps TRBD2 (5 bases). V was pared by 7 bases and J by 4 bases, with 13 bases between. Germline assignment: CDR1 SNHLY and CDR2 FYNNEI. The CDR3 runs to 13 residues. CDR3 amino acids: CASTGETRETQYF. DNA of the CDR3: TGTGCCAGCACCGGGGAGACAAGAGAGACCCAGTACTTC.

This clone was counted a single time. V gene TRBV28 combines with J gene TRBJ1-4; 9 bases are shared with TRBD1. In germline, CDR1 is MDHEN, CDR2 SYDVKM. The CDR3 contains 17 residues. The junction had 13 bases not matched to a gene; V was cut back by 5 bases and J by 6 bases. This CDR3 is CASSLALPGQGDEKLFF. The CDR3 coding sequence is TGTGCCAGCAGTCTGGCTCTCCCGGGACAGGGAGATGAAAAACTGTTTTTT. Complete variable domain (other parts from reference TRBV28 and TRBJ1-4): DVKVTQSSRYLVKRTGEKVFLECVQDMDHENMFWYRQDPGLGLRLIYFSYDVKMKEKGDIPEGYSVSREKKERFSLILESASTNQTSMYLCASSLALPGQGDEKLFFGSGTQLSVL.

In regard to this clone: The same CDR3 arises from other DNA sequences in this sample as well. The chain carries TRBV7-3 and TRBJ2-3, with TRBD2 matching over 8 bases. The CDR3 loop spans 14 amino acids. J gave up 3 bases and V 4 bases, and 3 bases lay outside the gene matches. The germline CDR1 and CDR2 sequences are SGHTA and FQGTGA. For the CDR3, the DNA is TGTGCCAGCAGCTCGGGACTAGTGACAGATACGCAGTATTTT. Translated, it gives CASSSGLVTDTQYF. Combining the CDR3 with reference TRBV7-3 and TRBJ2-3 gives the whole variable domain GAGVSQTPSNKVTEKGKYVELRCDPISGHTALYWYRQSLGQGPEFLIYFQGTGAADDSGLPNDRFFAVRPEGSVSTLKIQRTERGDSAVYLCASSSGLVTDTQYFGPGTRLTVL.